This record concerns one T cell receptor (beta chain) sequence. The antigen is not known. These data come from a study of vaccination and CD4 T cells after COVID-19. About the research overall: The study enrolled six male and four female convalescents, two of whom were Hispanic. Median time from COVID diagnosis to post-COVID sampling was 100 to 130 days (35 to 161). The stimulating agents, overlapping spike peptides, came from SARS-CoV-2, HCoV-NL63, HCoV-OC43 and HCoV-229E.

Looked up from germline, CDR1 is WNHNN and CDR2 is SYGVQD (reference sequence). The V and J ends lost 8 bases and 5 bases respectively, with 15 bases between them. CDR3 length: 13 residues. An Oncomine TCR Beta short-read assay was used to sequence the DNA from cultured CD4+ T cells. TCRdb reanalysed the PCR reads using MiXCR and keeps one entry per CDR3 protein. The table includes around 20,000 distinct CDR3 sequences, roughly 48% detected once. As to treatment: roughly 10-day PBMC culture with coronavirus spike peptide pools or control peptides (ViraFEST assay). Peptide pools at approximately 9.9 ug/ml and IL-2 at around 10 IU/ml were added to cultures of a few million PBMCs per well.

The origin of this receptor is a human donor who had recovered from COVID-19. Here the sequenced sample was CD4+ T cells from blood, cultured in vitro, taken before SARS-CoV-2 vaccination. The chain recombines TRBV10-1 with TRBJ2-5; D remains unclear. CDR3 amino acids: CASWVPGWETQYF. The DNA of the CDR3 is TGCGCCAGCTGGGTGCCGGGTTGGGAGACCCAGTACTTC.